The source of this T cell receptor (beta chain) is a study of T cell changes during pregnancy in multiple sclerosis. Some clones are missing from TCRdb's copy, which holds only in-frame ones; the method was immunoSEQ multiplex PCR. The sample shows tens of thousands of clones, about 92% of them seen only once. V gave up 1 base and J gave up 0 bases, with 13 bases separating them. The CDR3 runs to 17 residues. Germline CDR1 is SGHNT and CDR2 is YYREEE (reference sequence). Sequenced material: peripheral blood, taken in the second trimester of pregnancy. The source is a female donor in good health, enrolled as a control in a pregnancy study. This rearrangement joins TRBV5-4 to TRBJ2-2; no clear D. This CDR3 reads CASSLNVASANTGELFF. CDR3 DNA: TGTGCCAGCAGCTTGAACGTCGCGTCCGCGAACACCGGGGAGCTGTTTTTT.